These T cell receptor beta chains were read from a single sample in a study of CD8 T cells in Susac syndrome. TCRdb itself ran the immunoSEQ multiplex PCR reads through MiXCR, one entry per CDR3 protein. The sample lists 210,000 or so distinct CDR3 sequences; about 94% were seen once. Material for sequencing was CD4+ T cells from PBMCs. These receptors originate from a human donor with Susac syndrome. Both conserved end residues are part of each CDR3. The order of the fields is V gene, J gene, clone size, CDR3 length, D gene, CDR3 protein, CDR3 DNA. The D gene is left open where the match is weak. Not all rows give a size; the values are once, few, many and, for expanded clones, a class.

TRBV7-9,TRBJ1-4,NA,15,NA,CASSTGQSSNEKLFF,TGTGCCAGCAGCACCGGACAGTCCTCTAATGAAAAACTGTTTTTT
TRBV29-1,TRBJ1-2,few,13,NA,CSVLLGTDLGYTF,TGCAGCGTTCTCCTCGGGACGGATCTGGGCTACACCTTC
TRBV18,TRBJ2-5,NA,14,NA,CASSPGRLQETQYF,TGTGCCAGCTCACCGGGACGGCTCCAAGAGACCCAGTACTTC
TRBV4-3,TRBJ1-4,NA,17,NA,CASSQVNQGGADEKLFF,TGCGCCAGCAGCCAAGTTAACCAGGGCGGAGCGGATGAAAAACTGTTTTTT
TRBV27,TRBJ1-5,NA,14,NA,CASTVTWGDQPQHF,TGTGCCAGCACCGTCACGTGGGGAGATCAGCCCCAGCATTTT
TRBV5-1,TRBJ2-7,once,15,TRBD1,CASSLGGTANYEQYF,TGCGCCAGCAGCTTGGGGGGGACAGCGAACTACGAGCAGTACTTC
TRBV30,TRBJ1-2,NA,14,NA,CAWSKGTSVVGYTF,TGTGCCTGGAGTAAGGGGACCTCCGTAGTTGGCTACACCTTC
TRBV9,TRBJ1-1,NA,15,TRBD1,CASSARDRGPTEAFF,TGTGCCAGCAGCGCTCGGGACAGGGGTCCCACTGAAGCTTTCTTT
TRBV15,TRBJ2-4,NA,15,TRBD2,CATSRDGTSKDIQYF,TGTGCCACCAGCAGAGATGGGACTAGCAAAGACATTCAGTACTTC
TRBV5-1,TRBJ2-4,NA,14,TRBD1,CASSSRQGGDIQYF,TGCGCCAGCAGCTCTAGACAGGGGGGAGACATTCAGTACTTC
TRBV29-1,TRBJ2-2,NA,14,NA,CSVMRDTNTGELFF,TGCAGCGTTATGAGAGACACCAACACCGGGGAGCTGTTTTTT
TRBV12-3/TRBV12-4,TRBJ2-1,few,14,NA,CASSLTDRYNEQFF,TGTGCCAGCAGTTTGACGGACCGCTACAATGAGCAGTTCTTC
TRBV30,TRBJ2-4,once,15,NA,CAWNFGGVAKNIQYF,TGTGCCTGGAATTTCGGTGGTGTAGCCAAAAACATTCAGTACTTC
TRBV6-2/TRBV6-3,TRBJ2-3,NA,16,TRBD2,CASYEGRGSLTDTQYF,TGTGCCAGCTACGAAGGGCGGGGGTCACTCACAGATACGCAGTATTTT
TRBV12-5,TRBJ1-2,NA,12,NA,CASGRENYGYTF,TGTGCTAGTGGACGGGAGAACTATGGCTACACCTTC
TRBV4-2,TRBJ2-7,once,16,NA,CASSQDLGTGTYEQYF,TGTGCCAGCAGCCAAGATTTAGGGACTGGGACCTACGAGCAGTACTTC
TRBV30,TRBJ2-5,NA,13,NA,CAWSVQYQETQYF,TGTGCCTGGAGTGTACAGTACCAAGAGACCCAGTACTTC
TRBV7-2,TRBJ2-5,NA,15,NA,CASRPPVAVEETQYF,TGTGCCAGCAGACCCCCGGTGGCAGTAGAGGAGACCCAGTACTTC
TRBV6-5,TRBJ2-4,NA,14,TRBD1,CASSYDRVKNIQYF,TGTGCCAGCAGTTATGACAGGGTCAAAAACATTCAGTACTTC
TRBV5-6,TRBJ1-1,NA,15,TRBD1,CASRAQDRENTEAFF,TGTGCCAGCAGGGCTCAGGACAGGGAGAACACTGAAGCTTTCTTT
TRBV5-4,TRBJ2-4,NA,15,TRBD1,CASSFPGTGVNIQYF,TGTGCCAGCAGCTTTCCCGGGACAGGGGTGAACATTCAGTACTTC
TRBV29-1,TRBJ1-2,once,11,NA,CSGTTGSGYTF,TGCAGCGGAACCACAGGGAGCGGCTACACCTTC
TRBV7-9,TRBJ1-2,NA,17,NA,CASSSRTGRRGRGGYTF,TGTGCCAGCAGCTCAAGAACAGGGCGGCGGGGCCGGGGTGGCTACACCTTC